This T cell receptor (beta chain) is drawn from a study of blood T cells in healthy people across ages. The CDR3 spans 18 residues. Germline CDR1 is LGHNA and CDR2 is YNFKEQ. The V and J ends lost 4 bases and 3 bases, in that order; junction bases with no gene match: 15. Alongside a J-beta primer mix, a sample-barcoded 5' primer served in a second PCR lasting about 6 to 11 cycles. MiXCR was run by TCRdb on the 5' RACE reads, yielding one entry per CDR3 protein. The profile shows more than 1,400,000 distinct CDR3 sequences, roughly 40% of them singletons. The sequence was obtained from a young woman in good health. The specimen was blood. V usage is TRBV4-2 and J usage is TRBJ2-7, with 10 bases lining up with TRBD2. CDR3 protein: CASSPFGLLAGPNYEQYF. The CDR3 region has the DNA TGTGCCAGCAGCCCTTTTGGGTTACTAGCGGGACCCAACTACGAGCAGTACTTC.